The present T cell receptor (beta chain) was sequenced within a study of blood T cells in healthy people across ages. Findings of the study overall: Per million T cells, TCR beta diversity dropped about linearly as age rose.

Alongside a J-beta primer mix, a sample-barcoded 5' primer served in a second PCR lasting about 6 to 11 cycles. Every molecule of cDNA carried a tag from a template-switch adaptor with 12 random nucleotides. TCRdb re-called the 5' RACE reads through MiXCR, storing one row per CDR3 protein. Among about 2 million distinct CDR3 sequences listed, 49% were seen once. This clonotype has just one count. Its antigen is unidentified. This receptor was obtained from a woman aged 40 to 50 in good health. The sequencing sample was made of blood.

The CDR3 reads CASSLGRQGLWNTEAFF. CDR3 in DNA: TGTGCCAGCAGCTTAGGACGACAGGGGCTATGGAACACTGAAGCTTTCTTT. The chain links TRBV11-1 to TRBJ1-1; 8 positions match TRBD1. This CDR3 contains 17 residues. V gave up 1 base and J gave up 1 base; unmatched junction bases: 8. Germline V gives CDR1 SGHAT, CDR2 FQDESV (reference sequence).